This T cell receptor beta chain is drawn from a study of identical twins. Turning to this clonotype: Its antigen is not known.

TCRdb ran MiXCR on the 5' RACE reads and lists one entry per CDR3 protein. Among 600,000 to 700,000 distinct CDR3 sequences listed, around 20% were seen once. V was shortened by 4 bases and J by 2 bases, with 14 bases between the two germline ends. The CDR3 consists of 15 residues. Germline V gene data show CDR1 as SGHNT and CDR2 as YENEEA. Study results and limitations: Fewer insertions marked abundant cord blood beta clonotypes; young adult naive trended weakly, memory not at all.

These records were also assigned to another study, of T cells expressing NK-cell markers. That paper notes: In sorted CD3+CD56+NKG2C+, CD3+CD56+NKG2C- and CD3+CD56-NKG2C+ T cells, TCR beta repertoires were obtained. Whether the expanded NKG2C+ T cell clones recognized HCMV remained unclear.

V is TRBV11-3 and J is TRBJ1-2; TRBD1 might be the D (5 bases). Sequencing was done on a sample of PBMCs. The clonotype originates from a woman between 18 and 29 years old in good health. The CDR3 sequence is CASSSGTPGNYGYTF. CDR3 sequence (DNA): TGTGCCAGCAGCTCCGGGACCCCGGGGAACTATGGCTACACCTTC. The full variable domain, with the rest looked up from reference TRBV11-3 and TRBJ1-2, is EAGVVQSPRYKIIEKKQPVAFWCNPISGHNTLYWYLQNLGQGPELLIRYENEEAVDDSQLPKDRFSAERLKGVDSTLKIQPAELGDSAVYLCASSSGTPGNYGYTFGSGTRLTVV.